This record covers a single T cell receptor beta chain. Its antigen is not identified. This specimen includes other DNA sequences encoding the same CDR3. The record originates from a study of T cell responses to AZD1222 COVID-19 vaccine. CDR3 length: 13 residues. The germline gives CDR1 SGHRS, CDR2 YFSETQ. The ends were cut back, 2 bases at V and 2 bases at J, with 7 bases in the middle. Clones were sequenced by immunoSEQ multiplex PCR, and TCRdb holds only the in-frame ones, with some missing. Of about 110,000 clones listed, about 82% are singletons. Study-level points and caveats: At 160-218 and 743-854, vaccine-associated CD4 TCRs were dominant, and they spanned spike. Among AZD1222 vaccinees, only six or seven were seropositive at baseline. Clonal diversity was possibly underestimated; the donors were predominantly white British and more often female. Close to half of spike-specific TCRs reportedly recognize unmutated variant regions.

The TCR comes from an adult in good health. V usage is TRBV5-1 and J usage is TRBJ1-2; no definite D call. The material sequenced was peripheral blood, taken on day 0 of AZD1222 vaccination. In DNA, the CDR3 is TGCGCCAGCAGCTTAGGGCAGAACTATGGCTACACCTTC. Its protein is CASSLGQNYGYTF.